This T cell receptor (beta chain) was sequenced during a study of control samples from healthy donors and cancer patients. Sequenced by immunoSEQ multiplex PCR; TCRdb stores in-frame clones only, minus some. The listing records some 190,000 clones. V was pared by 5 bases and J by 5 bases, with 5 bases of the junction left unmatched. The CDR3 extends over 15 amino acids. Germline CDR1 reads MNHEY; CDR2 reads SMNVEV (reference sequence). Sequencing was carried out using blood. The chain has TRBV27 and TRBJ1-4; 10 bases are a match to TRBD1. The receptor comes from a woman in her twenties or thirties in good health. The CDR3, as DNA: TGTGCCAGCAGTGACTTGGGACAGGGGAATGAAAAACTGTTTTTT. Translated, it gives CASSDLGQGNEKLFF.